This TCR beta chain is from a study of immune characterization of retroperitoneal liposarcoma. The CDR3 is made up of 13 amino acids. V dropped 1 base and J dropped 6 bases, with 8 bases sitting between them. MiXCR, applied by TCRdb to the PCR reads, yields one record per CDR3 protein. The sample comprises about 4,100 distinct CDR3 sequences, approximately 30% of which are singletons, and roughly 10% rests with the top ten. In its sample, this clonotype is medium-sized. The V gene is TRBV12-3 or TRBV12-4, the J gene TRBJ2-3; no reliable D call. The sequence was obtained from a female donor with retroperitoneal liposarcoma. Sequencing used blood. CDR3 in DNA: TGTGCCAGCAGTTTAGGCTTAGGGGATACGCAGTATTTT. Translating it yields CASSLGLGDTQYF.